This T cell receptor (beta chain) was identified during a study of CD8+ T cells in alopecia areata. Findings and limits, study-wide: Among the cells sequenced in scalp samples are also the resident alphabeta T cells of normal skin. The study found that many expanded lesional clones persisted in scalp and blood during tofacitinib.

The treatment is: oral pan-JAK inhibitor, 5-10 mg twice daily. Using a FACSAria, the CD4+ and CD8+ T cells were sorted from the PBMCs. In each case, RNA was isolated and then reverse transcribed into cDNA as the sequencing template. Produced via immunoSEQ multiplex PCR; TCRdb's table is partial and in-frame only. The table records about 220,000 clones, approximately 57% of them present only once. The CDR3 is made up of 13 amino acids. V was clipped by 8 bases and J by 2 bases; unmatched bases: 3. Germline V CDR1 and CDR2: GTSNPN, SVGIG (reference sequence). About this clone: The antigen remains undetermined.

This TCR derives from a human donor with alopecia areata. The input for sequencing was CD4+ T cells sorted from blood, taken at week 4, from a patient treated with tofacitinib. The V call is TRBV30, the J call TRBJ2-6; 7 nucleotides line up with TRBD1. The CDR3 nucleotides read TGTGCCGGCGACAGGGCTGGGGCCAACGTCCTGACTTTC. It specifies CAGDRAGANVLTF.